A selection of T cell receptor beta chains follows, all from one sample in a study of T cell repertoires in cytomegalovirus infection. MiXCR was run by TCRdb on the reads, yielding one entry per CDR3 protein. The sample carries about 360,000 distinct CDR3 sequences, less than 20% recorded once. Sequencing was performed on PBMCs. These receptors came from a human donor in good health (CMV status not recorded). Some clones in this sample may be carry-over from other donors' samples. Both conserved end residues are part of each CDR3. The D gene is left open where the match is weak. A clone size is listed for some rows: how often the clone was seen (once, few, many), or a class if it is expanded.

D,length,V,J,size,CDR3,DNA
TRBD2,16,TRBV11-2,TRBJ2-3,many,CASSILAGGSTDTQYF,TGTGCCAGCAGCATCTTGGCGGGGGGGAGCACAGATACGCAGTATTTT
-,13,TRBV12-3/TRBV12-4,TRBJ1-1,few,CASSLGSDTEAFF,TGTGCCAGCAGCCTAGGGTCGGACACTGAAGCTTTCTTT
-,15,TRBV25-1,TRBJ2-3,few,CASSDNVGAADTQYF,TGTGCCAGCAGTGACAACGTGGGGGCGGCAGATACGCAGTATTTT
-,17,TRBV15,TRBJ2-2,-,CATSRTVGTENTGELFF,TGTGCCACCAGCAGAACCGTGGGAACGGAGAACACCGGGGAGCTGTTTTTT
TRBD1,15,TRBV10-3,TRBJ1-4,many,CAISEGQAGREKLFF,TGTGCCATCAGTGAGGGACAGGCCGGAAGGGAAAAACTGTTTTTT
-,13,TRBV19,TRBJ2-1,-,CASSIRSGSEQFF,TGTGCCAGTAGTATCCGGAGCGGGTCTGAGCAGTTCTTC
-,16,TRBV7-2,TRBJ1-5,many,CASSLVGGQSNQPQHF,TGTGCCAGCAGCTTAGTTGGGGGGCAGAGCAATCAGCCCCAGCATTTT
-,14,TRBV6-5,TRBJ2-3,-,CASSYSVLADTQYF,TGTGCCAGCAGTTACTCCGTACTGGCAGATACGCAGTATTTT
-,13,TRBV5-4,TRBJ1-5,few,CATGTDSNQPQHF,TGTGCCACCGGGACCGATAGCAATCAGCCCCAGCATTTT
-,13,TRBV27,TRBJ2-7,-,CASTQYPGSEQYF,TGTGCCAGCACCCAGTACCCCGGGAGCGAGCAGTACTTC
-,13,TRBV12-3/TRBV12-4,TRBJ2-5,many,CASSLGQRETQYF,TGTGCCAGCAGCTTAGGGCAGAGGGAGACCCAGTACTTC
-,15,TRBV15,TRBJ2-1,many,CATSRLGTFYNEQFF,TGTGCCACCAGCAGACTGGGGACCTTTTACAATGAGCAGTTCTTC
TRBD1,15,TRBV5-1,TRBJ1-6,few,CASSLGTGGNSPLHF,TGCGCCAGCAGCTTGGGGACAGGCGGTAATTCACCCCTCCACTTT
TRBD1,14,TRBV5-1,TRBJ2-1,-,CASSPTGVYNEQFF,TGCGCCAGCAGCCCGACAGGGGTCTACAATGAGCAGTTCTTC
-,16,TRBV6-1,TRBJ2-1,many,CASSYPYMSSYNEQFF,TGTGCCAGCAGTTACCCATATATGAGCTCCTACAATGAGCAGTTCTTC
TRBD1,15,TRBV6-5,TRBJ2-5,many,CASSYGDRGHSTQYF,TGTGCCAGCAGTTACGGGGACAGGGGCCATTCGACCCAGTACTTC
-,12,TRBV12-3/TRBV12-4,TRBJ1-6,few,CASSPGDSPLHF,TGTGCCAGCAGTCCAGGGGACTCACCCCTCCACTTT
-,16,TRBV20-1,TRBJ1-1,-,CSAIVGGANRNTEAFF,TGCAGTGCTATCGTGGGGGGCGCGAATAGGAACACTGAAGCTTTCTTT
-,16,TRBV7-2,TRBJ2-3,many,CASTLGGSGFTDTQYF,TGTGCCAGCACCCTCGGGGGTAGCGGATTCACAGATACGCAGTATTTT
TRBD1,13,TRBV5-1,TRBJ1-1,-,CASSRRDRAEAFF,TGCGCCAGCAGCAGAAGGGACAGGGCTGAAGCTTTCTTT
TRBD2,16,TRBV7-2,TRBJ2-7,many,CASSLAWTSGTDRQYF,TGTGCCAGCAGCTTAGCATGGACTAGCGGGACCGATAGGCAGTACTTC
-,14,TRBV7-2,TRBJ2-3,many,CASSLGRALDTQYF,TGTGCCAGCAGCTTAGGGAGGGCGTTGGATACGCAGTATTTT
-,12,TRBV7-2,TRBJ2-4,few,CASSLVTDLQYF,TGTGCCAGCAGCTTGGTGACAGACCTTCAGTACTTC
-,14,TRBV6-5,TRBJ1-3,many,CASSYGDAGNTIYF,TGTGCCAGCAGTTACGGGGACGCTGGAAACACCATATATTTT
-,14,TRBV4-2,TRBJ2-1,many,CASSQGGSYNEQFF,TGTGCCAGCAGCCAAGGGGGCTCCTACAATGAGCAGTTCTTC
-,14,TRBV6-6,TRBJ2-3,many,CASSYSYRPDTQYF,TGTGCCAGCAGTTACTCGTACAGGCCAGATACGCAGTATTTT
-,13,TRBV2,TRBJ2-7,once,CASSPGHLYEQYF,TGTGCCAGCTCCCCCGGACATCTCTACGAGCAGTACTTC
TRBD2,15,TRBV11-2,TRBJ2-4,few,CASSFSGTRQNIQYF,TGTGCCAGCAGCTTCAGTGGGACTAGACAAAACATTCAGTACTTC
-,14,TRBV20-1,TRBJ2-5,few,CSARDRRGQETQYF,TGCAGTGCTAGAGATCGGCGGGGACAGGAGACCCAGTACTTC